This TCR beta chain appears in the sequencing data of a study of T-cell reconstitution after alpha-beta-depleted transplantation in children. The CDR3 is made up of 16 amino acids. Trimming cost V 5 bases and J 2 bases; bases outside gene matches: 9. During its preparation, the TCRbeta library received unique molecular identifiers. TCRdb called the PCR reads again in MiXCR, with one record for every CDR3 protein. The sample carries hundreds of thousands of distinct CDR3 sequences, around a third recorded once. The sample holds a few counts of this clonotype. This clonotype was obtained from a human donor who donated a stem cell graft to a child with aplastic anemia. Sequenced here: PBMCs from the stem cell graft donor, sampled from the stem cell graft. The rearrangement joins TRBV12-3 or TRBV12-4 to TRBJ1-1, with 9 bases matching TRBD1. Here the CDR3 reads CASSPLGQGQNTEAFF. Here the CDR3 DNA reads TGTGCCAGCAGTCCCCTCGGACAGGGGCAAAACACTGAAGCTTTCTTT.